The 8 T cell receptor beta chains below were found in one sample sequenced in a study of blood T cell repertoires in COVID-19. Assay used: immunoSEQ multiplex PCR; TCRdb lists only in-frame clones, some missing. The table shows 200,000 or so clones, with 65% to 85% occurring only once. The material sequenced was PBMCs or T cells enriched from blood (not recorded which). Receptors were obtained from a man aged 40-49 years who had recovered from COVID-19.

The chain couples TRBV7-2 to TRBJ2-7; the match to TRBD1 covers 7 bases. V lost 7 bases, J lost 7 bases, and 10 bases stayed unmatched. CDR3 length: 13 residues. Germline-derived CDR1 and CDR2 are SGHTA and FQGNSA. DNA for the CDR3: TGTGCCAGCACCCCACAGGGGCCGGGGGAGCAGTACTTC. Its translation: CASTPQGPGEQYF.

The sample holds a few counts of this clone. The V gene is TRBV6-2 or TRBV6-3, the J gene TRBJ1-1; tentatively, D is TRBD1 (5 bases). The germline CDR1 and CDR2 sequences are MNHEY and SVGEGT. The germline V and J ends were trimmed by 5 bases and 0 bases, with 13 bases remaining between them. The length of the CDR3 is 15 residues. CDR3 DNA: TGTGCCAGCAGTCTCACCCAGACAGTGAACACTGAAGCTTTCTTT. Translation gives CASSLTQTVNTEAFF.

Only a few counts were recorded for this clone. J is TRBJ2-3 and V is TRBV15, with 11 positions matching TRBD2. The CDR3 sequence is 16 residues long. The germline CDR1 and CDR2 sequences are LNHNV and YYDKDF (reference sequence). V lost 3 bases to trimming and J lost 5 bases; unmatched junction nucleotides: 7. The CDR3 sequence: CATSRGPSGGLDTQYF. The CDR3 region has the DNA TGTGCCACCAGCAGGGGACCTAGCGGGGGGTTAGATACGCAGTATTTT. The complete variable domain, with remaining parts taken from reference TRBV15 and TRBJ2-3, reads DAMVIQNPRYQVTQFGKPVTLSCSQTLNHNVMYWYQQKSSQAPKLLFHYYDKDFNNEADTPDNFQSRRPNTSFCFLDIRSPGLGDTAMYLCATSRGPSGGLDTQYFGPGTRLTVL.

The V gene is TRBV19, the J gene TRBJ1-5, with a possible D match to TRBD1 (6 bases). The CDR3 spans 16 residues. The V and J ends lost 6 bases and 3 bases respectively, with 18 bases between them. Per germline, CDR1 LNHDA and CDR2 SQIVND (reference sequence). CDR3 sequence: CASSSFRTDVNQPQHF. The CDR3 bases are TGTGCCAGTAGCTCCTTTAGGACAGATGTCAATCAGCCCCAGCATTTT.

The J gene is TRBJ1-5, the V gene TRBV2; 7 positions agree with TRBD1. V lost 6 bases, J lost 2 bases, and 1 base stayed unmatched. Germline V lookup: CDR1 SNHLY, CDR2 FYNNEI. The CDR3 is 13 residues long. The CDR3 DNA reads TGTGCCAGCAGAGGGACAGGCAATCAGCCCCAGCATTTT. This codes for CASRGTGNQPQHF.

V is TRBV18 and J is TRBJ1-5, with D perhaps matching TRBD1 (5 bases). The CDR3 loop spans 12 amino acids. Trimming removed 3 bases from V and 11 bases from J, with 11 bases in between. Germline values: CDR1 KGHSH, CDR2 LQKENI. CDR3 sequence: CASSPGAGAQHF. In DNA, the CDR3 is TGTGCCAGCTCACCTGGGGCGGGGGCCCAGCATTTT.

This chain uses TRBV4-3 with TRBJ2-3; tentatively, D is TRBD2 (6 bases). With 1 base removed from V and 8 bases from J, the gap between germline ends came to 19 bases. CDR1 and CDR2 (germline): LGHNA, YSLEER. This CDR3 region has 16 residues. This CDR3 is CASSQGSGTGRGTQYF. CDR3 sequence (DNA): TGCGCCAGCAGCCAAGGGTCCGGGACTGGTCGGGGTACGCAGTATTTT.

The chain couples TRBV20-1 to TRBJ2-5, with D perhaps matching TRBD1 (6 bases). The germline CDR1 and CDR2 sequences are DFQATT and SNEGSKA (reference sequence). The CDR3 loop spans 12 amino acids. V was pared by 3 bases and J by 6 bases, with 11 bases between. The CDR3 nucleotides are TGCAGTGCTAGTACAGGGTGGCAGACCCAGTACTTC. Protein product: CSASTGWQTQYF.